The rows below give T cell receptor beta chains drawn from one sample of a study of monozygotic twins with inflammatory bowel disease. From the 5' RACE reads, TCRdb lists one entry per CDR3 protein and no DNA. In all, the sample yields about 450,000 distinct CDR3 sequences. Sequenced: blood. The receptors come from a human donor with ulcerative colitis or Crohn's disease, or a healthy co-twin of an affected twin (not recorded which). The CDR3 runs from the conserved cysteine through the conserved F or W.

v_call: TRBV29-1; j_call: TRBJ2-5; cdr3_aa: CSVRGRQSQETQYF
v_call: TRBV19; j_call: TRBJ2-2; cdr3_aa: CASSSGATNTGELFF
v_call: TRBV20-1; j_call: TRBJ1-2; cdr3_aa: CSARAQGVSNYGYTF
v_call: TRBV20-1; j_call: TRBJ2-2; cdr3_aa: CSARPDRPNTGELFF
v_call: TRBV6-4; j_call: TRBJ2-1; cdr3_aa: CASSPRGDHSYNEQFF
v_call: TRBV27; j_call: TRBJ2-7; cdr3_aa: CASRAGGVGEQYF
v_call: TRBV15; j_call: TRBJ2-7; cdr3_aa: CATSPGTYYEQYF
v_call: TRBV12-3/TRBV12-4; j_call: TRBJ2-2; cdr3_aa: CASSLWGGSTTGELFF
v_call: TRBV7-2; j_call: TRBJ2-4; cdr3_aa: CASSSIATGLAKNIQYF
v_call: TRBV6-5; j_call: TRBJ1-2; cdr3_aa: CASSYSNNGYTF
v_call: TRBV10-3; j_call: TRBJ1-4; cdr3_aa: CAIKNRPDEKLFF
v_call: TRBV5-5; j_call: TRBJ1-1; cdr3_aa: CASSFSSKTEAFF
v_call: TRBV5-1; j_call: TRBJ2-6; cdr3_aa: CASSSQGQGASGANVLTF
v_call: TRBV20-1; j_call: TRBJ2-5; cdr3_aa: CSGVGQETQYF
v_call: TRBV4-2; j_call: TRBJ1-2; cdr3_aa: CASSQDGNVYGYTF
v_call: TRBV11-1; j_call: TRBJ2-4; cdr3_aa: CASSPDRGRRLAKNIQYF
v_call: TRBV7-9; j_call: TRBJ2-7; cdr3_aa: CASSSPQDTYEQYF
v_call: TRBV7-2; j_call: TRBJ2-4; cdr3_aa: CASSLALEGHIQYF
v_call: TRBV29-1; j_call: TRBJ2-5; cdr3_aa: CSWEVVQGGLAGETQYF
v_call: TRBV3-1; j_call: TRBJ2-7; cdr3_aa: CASSRNGGNEQYF
v_call: TRBV10-3; j_call: TRBJ2-7; cdr3_aa: CAVLGADRGTYEQYF
v_call: TRBV7-9; j_call: TRBJ2-1; cdr3_aa: CASSFSDRGNEQFF
v_call: TRBV10-3; j_call: TRBJ2-2; cdr3_aa: CAISALAGQNTGELFF
v_call: TRBV5-1; j_call: TRBJ2-5; cdr3_aa: CASSLNPPGETQYF
v_call: TRBV6-1; j_call: TRBJ2-7; cdr3_aa: CASSDLGQHYEQYF
v_call: TRBV20-1; j_call: TRBJ2-2; cdr3_aa: CSARVQANTGELFF
v_call: TRBV7-9; j_call: TRBJ2-2; cdr3_aa: CASSLQEGELFF
v_call: TRBV7-2; j_call: TRBJ1-5; cdr3_aa: CASSLGGWEGQPQHF
v_call: TRBV28; j_call: TRBJ2-3; cdr3_aa: CASSLSLRTDTQYF
v_call: TRBV6-1; j_call: TRBJ2-1; cdr3_aa: CASSLSGPSYNEQFF
v_call: TRBV6-1; j_call: TRBJ2-7; cdr3_aa: CASSEVPVLDEQYF
v_call: TRBV6-6; j_call: TRBJ1-5; cdr3_aa: CASSYAGNQPQHF
v_call: TRBV6-5; j_call: TRBJ2-3; cdr3_aa: CASSFRPISSTDTQYF
v_call: TRBV30; j_call: TRBJ1-2; cdr3_aa: CAWKGRGANYGYTF
v_call: TRBV11-1; j_call: TRBJ2-7; cdr3_aa: CASSLVGTTYEQYF
v_call: TRBV29-1; j_call: TRBJ2-5; cdr3_aa: CSAWWTGREETQYF
v_call: TRBV12-3/TRBV12-4; j_call: TRBJ1-1; cdr3_aa: CASTLQGITEAFF
v_call: TRBV5-6; j_call: TRBJ1-5; cdr3_aa: CASSLTGTASNQPQHF
v_call: TRBV5-4; j_call: TRBJ2-1; cdr3_aa: CASSFYTGFAYNEQFF
v_call: TRBV12-3/TRBV12-4; j_call: TRBJ2-7; cdr3_aa: CASRLREGEQYF
v_call: TRBV20-1; j_call: TRBJ1-2; cdr3_aa: CSASHGGTSYGYTF
v_call: TRBV7-9; j_call: TRBJ2-1; cdr3_aa: CASSSSGGWDEQFF
v_call: TRBV19; j_call: TRBJ2-7; cdr3_aa: CASTPAAGPYEQYF
v_call: TRBV5-5; j_call: TRBJ2-7; cdr3_aa: CASSLSLTVAYEQYF